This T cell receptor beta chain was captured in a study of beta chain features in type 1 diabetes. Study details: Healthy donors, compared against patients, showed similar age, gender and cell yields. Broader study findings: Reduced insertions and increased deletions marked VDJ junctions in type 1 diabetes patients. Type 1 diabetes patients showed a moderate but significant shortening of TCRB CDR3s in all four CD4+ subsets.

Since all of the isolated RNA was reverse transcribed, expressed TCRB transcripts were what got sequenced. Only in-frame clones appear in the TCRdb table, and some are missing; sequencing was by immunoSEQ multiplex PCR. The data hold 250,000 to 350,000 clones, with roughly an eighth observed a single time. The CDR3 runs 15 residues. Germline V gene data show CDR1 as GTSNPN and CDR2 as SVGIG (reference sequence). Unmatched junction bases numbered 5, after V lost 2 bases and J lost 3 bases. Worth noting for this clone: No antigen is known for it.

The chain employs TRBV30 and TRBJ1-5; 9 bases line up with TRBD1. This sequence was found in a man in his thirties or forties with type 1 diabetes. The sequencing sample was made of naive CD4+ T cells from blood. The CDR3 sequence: CAWSPGTGNNQPQHF. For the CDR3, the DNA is TGTGCCTGGAGTCCCGGGACAGGGAACAATCAGCCCCAGCATTTT.